The present T cell receptor (beta chain) was sequenced within a study of blood T cell repertoires in COVID-19. Study background: COVID-19 samples, acute and convalescent, were from the United States, Italy and Spain.

CDR3 length equals 15 residues. Between the trimmed V and J ends, which lost 5 bases and 0 bases, there was a span of 12 bases. CDR1 SGHRS and CDR2 YFSETQ come from the germline V gene. Measured with immunoSEQ multiplex PCR; TCRdb has only the in-frame clones, and not every one. The sample includes hundreds of thousands of clones, 83% of them seen just once. The sample consisted of peripheral blood. The chain recombines TRBV5-1 with TRBJ1-3; unclear D gene. The source of this sequence is a woman aged 50 to 60 who had recovered from COVID-19. This CDR3 is CASRSEAPSGNTIYF. In DNA, the CDR3 is TGCGCCAGCAGGTCCGAAGCTCCCTCTGGAAACACCATATATTTT. Complete variable domain (other parts from reference TRBV5-1 and TRBJ1-3): KAGVTQTPRYLIKTRGQQVTLSCSPISGHRSVSWYQQTPGQGLQFLFEYFSETQRNKGNFPGRFSGRQFSNSRSEMNVSTLELGDSALYLCASRSEAPSGNTIYFGEGSWLTVV.